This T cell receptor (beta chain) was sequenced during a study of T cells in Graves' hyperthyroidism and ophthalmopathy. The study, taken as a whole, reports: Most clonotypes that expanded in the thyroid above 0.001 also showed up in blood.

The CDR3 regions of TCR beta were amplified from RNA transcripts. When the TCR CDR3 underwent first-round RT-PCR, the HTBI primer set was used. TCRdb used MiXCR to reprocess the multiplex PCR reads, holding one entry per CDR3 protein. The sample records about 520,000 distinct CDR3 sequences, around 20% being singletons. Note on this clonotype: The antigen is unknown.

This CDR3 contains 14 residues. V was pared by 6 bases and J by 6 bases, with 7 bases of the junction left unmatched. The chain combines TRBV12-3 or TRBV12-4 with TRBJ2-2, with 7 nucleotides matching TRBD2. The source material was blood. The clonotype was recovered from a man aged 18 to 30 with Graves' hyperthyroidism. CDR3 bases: TGTGCCAGCAGCTCGCGGGAGATTGCCGGGGAGCTGTTTTTT. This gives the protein CASSSREIAGELFF.